This T cell receptor (beta chain) stems from a study of blood T cell repertoires in COVID-19. In the case of this clone: An end of the junction differs from the germline gene, which may be a read error.

The CDR3 spans 16 residues. Germline V gives CDR1 PRHDT, CDR2 FYEKMQ (reference sequence). Under the authors' procedure: Nucleated cell counts were estimated from reference gene primer amplification. Repertoires were generated with immunoSEQ multiplex PCR, while TCRdb's copy carries only in-frame clones and drops some. V and J calls plus clone size are reproduced from that table; the DNA served to infer D and trimming. The table lists roughly 9,900 clones, around 78% of them singletons. Sequenced sample: peripheral blood. The chain links TRBV13 to TRBJ1-1; 7 positions agree with TRBD1. The origin of this receptor is a human donor in a cohort sampled during active COVID-19. The CDR3 here is CASSLTLGTVKTEAFF. The CDR3 DNA follows: TGTGCCAGCAGCTTAACGCTCGGGACAGTGAAAACTGAAGCTTTCTTT. Filled out from reference TRBV13 and TRBJ1-1, the complete variable domain reads AAGVIQSPRHLIKEKRETATLKCYPIPRHDTVYWYQQGPGQDPQFLISFYEKMQSDKGSIPDRFSAQQFSDYHSELNMSSLELGDSALYFCASSLTLGTVKTEAFFGQGTRLTVV.